The sequence of this T cell receptor beta chain was determined in a study of read filtering for tumor transcriptome and immune sequencing (dated by TCRdb to 2020 to 2022). Concerning the study at large: The cohort consisted of some 16 male and approximately 15 female patients, with a mean age of roughly 70 years and an age range of roughly 40 to 85. Whole-transcriptome libraries were prepared with the TruSeq RNA Access Library Prep Kit after DNase treatment. The study compared TCR repertoires from targeted immune repertoire sequencing and bulk whole-transcriptome sequencing run on the same bone marrow samples. As a main aim, a read-filtering strategy for immune repertoire data was addressed, with the specific question being whether clonotypes supported by a single read should be removed. TCR-region mapped reads per sample ranged from about 4 to 10.27 million with IR-seq versus only about 75 to 1,400 with RNA-seq. By revised international staging, roughly 8 patients were R-ISS I, over 15 were R-ISS II and more than five were R-ISS III. Paper-wide results and their limitations: In IR-seq, single-read clonotypes were roughly 84% of clonotypes but roughly 3.2% of total reads; in RNA-seq they were roughly 72% of clonotypes and 35% to 45% of reads. Compared with RNA-seq, IR-seq captured clonotypes at much greater depth and more reliably, and a smaller IR-seq throughput was enough to identify most of the shared clonotypes. The correlation between IR-seq and RNA-seq shared clonotype proportions was increased by removal of single-read clonotypes. The sorted CD138-negative fraction was not purified T cells but a mixed bone marrow immune population.

TCR libraries were built from 400 ng RNA with the Immunoverse kit, using molecular barcoded adaptors covering alpha/delta and beta/gamma chains. The same RNA used for transcriptome sequencing was used for TCR library preparation. Sequencing of the TCR libraries was done on an Illumina HiSeq 4000 with 2 x 150 cycles. The published analysis was carried out like this. Using MiXCR, which included quality filtering and error correction, TCR reads were aligned to human V, D, J and C references and then assembled into CDR3 clonotypes. The tcR package in R was used for analysis of clonotype counts and gene usage diversity. For inspection of raw mapping reads, RNA-seq reads were mapped by STAR aligner version 2.5.3a onto GRCh37 of the human genome. IR-seq fastq files were randomly downsampled with Seqtk 1.3 to test the effect of sequencing depth on detected clonotypes. TCRdb took the public reads, trimmed them with fastp at Q25, ran MiXCR for clone calling and kept in-frame beta chains. Rows with a matching CDR3 protein are joined into one entry that keeps the most common DNA and genes. The V and J calls follow TCRdb's processing rather than the paper's. This sample lists tens of thousands of distinct CDR3 sequences; about a fifth were detected once. The ten most abundant clones make up over 12% of the sample.

This clonotype has at least ten counts. Its antigen target is currently unknown. No per-base quality is available; no much larger clone lies one base away. Every patient had bone marrow sampled at the time of active disease. Isolation of bone marrow mononuclear cells was performed by Ficoll-Hypaque density gradient centrifugation. To remove myeloma plasma cells, the cells were labeled with CD138 magnetic microbeads on a MACS separator, and CD138-negative cells were then collected by negative selection. Purity of the isolated cells was checked by flow cytometry on an Attune NxT using CD138 antibodies. TRIzol reagent was used to extract total RNA, and a NanoDrop spectrophotometer was used to quantify the extracted RNA. Paired RNA-seq and IR-seq were performed on the CD138-negative bone marrow sample of each patient. CDR1 and CDR2, per the germline V gene, are SQVTM and ANQGSEA. Counted from cysteine to phenylalanine, this CDR3 has 12 amino acids. Only the CDR3 region is kept as DNA, spanning 36 bases read in frame from base 1. V is shortened by 4 bases, J by 3 bases, and the region joining them spans 7 bases.

The origin of this receptor is a donor at least 40 years old with multiple myeloma. Sequencing was carried out using a population of CD138-negative cells sorted from bone marrow. The cell subset or site label here, explained by the study, means: bone marrow mononuclear cells depleted of CD138+ plasma/myeloma cells by negative magnetic selection. This chain is built from TRBV29-1 and TRBJ1-5, with no confidently assigned D gene. Read as DNA, the sequence is TGCAGCGTTGGCGGGTACAATCAGCCCCAGCATTTT. The translation is CSVGGYNQPQHF.